This is a list of T cell receptor beta chains from one sample in a study of technical replicates of blood from a few donors. Assay: immunoSEQ multiplex PCR; the TCRdb copy retains only in-frame clones and omits some. The repertoire holds 15,000 to 20,000 clones, with roughly 89% as singletons. Sequences were obtained from PBMCs. The receptors derive from a human donor in good health. Each CDR3 is given with its conserved first and last residue. D genes are given only for firm matches. Clone size is not always given. Where it is, it says once, few, many or a class for expanded clones.

V	D	J	size	DNA	CDR3
TRBV2	.	TRBJ1-2	.	TGTGCCAGCAGTGAGGCCGGGGGGGAGTACTATGGCTACACCTTC	CASSEAGGEYYGYTF
TRBV7-9	.	TRBJ1-5	.	TGTGCCAGCTCGCCGGGGGTTACTGATCAGCCCCAGCATTTT	CASSPGVTDQPQHF
TRBV6-5	.	TRBJ2-2	.	TGTGCCAGCAGTTACTCGCTCGGACAGCCCACCGGGGAGCTGTTTTTT	CASSYSLGQPTGELFF
TRBV6-6	TRBD1	TRBJ2-2	.	TGTGCCAGCAGGGGGACAGGGTCACGCACCGGGGAGCTGTTTTTT	CASRGTGSRTGELFF
TRBV5-1	TRBD1	TRBJ1-1	.	TGCGCCAGCAGCCCCTGGACAGGGAACACTGAAGCTTTCTTT	CASSPWTGNTEAFF
TRBV30	TRBD1	TRBJ2-6	.	TGTGCCTGGAGTGTATGGGACAGGGGGTCTGGGGCCAACGTCCTGACTTTC	CAWSVWDRGSGANVLTF
TRBV11-2	.	TRBJ2-7	.	TGTGCCAGCAGCTTAGGTGGAAGGGGCTACGAGCAGTACTTC	CASSLGGRGYEQYF
TRBV19	TRBD2	TRBJ2-1	.	TGTGCCAGTGATACTAGCGGGAGAAAGGGTGAGCAGTTCTTC	CASDTSGRKGEQFF
TRBV19	.	TRBJ2-7	.	TGTGCCAGTAGTACCCGACTCTCTCCCTACGAGCAGTACTTC	CASSTRLSPYEQYF
TRBV19	TRBD1	TRBJ2-7	.	TGTGCCAGTAGTACGTACAGGGGGCATTCCTACGAGCAGTACTTC	CASSTYRGHSYEQYF
TRBV28	.	TRBJ1-1	.	TGTGCCAGCACAACCACCACGGGGGGAGCTTTCTTT	CASTTTTGGAFF
TRBV30	.	TRBJ2-3	.	TGTGCCTGGAGTTCAGGATTCTCTAGCACAGATACGCAGTATTTT	CAWSSGFSSTDTQYF
TRBV29-1	TRBD1	TRBJ2-3	.	TGCAGCGTTGGAGGGACAGTCACAGATACGCAGTATTTT	CSVGGTVTDTQYF
TRBV7-3	.	TRBJ2-5	.	TGTGCCAGCAGCTTACCGGGAGCGGGCAGCCTGCCGGGGTACCAAGAGACCCAGTACTTC	CASSLPGAGSLPGYQETQYF
TRBV25-1	.	TRBJ2-1	once	TGTGCCAGCAGTGGCAGGGGCGATTCCTACAATGAGCAGTTCTTC	CASSGRGDSYNEQFF
TRBV28	.	TRBJ2-1	.	TGTGCCAGCAAGTCCTCGAGCTCCTACAATGAGCAGTTCTTC	CASKSSSSYNEQFF
TRBV7-6	.	TRBJ2-2	.	TGTGCCAGCAGCTCTCAGATTAGCGAGAACACCGGGGAGCTGTTTTTT	CASSSQISENTGELFF